This TCR beta chain came from a study of OX40 agonist ivuxolimab in advanced cancers. Across the study: Patients received intravenous ivuxolimab every 2 weeks at 0.01 to 10 mg/kg. Averaging about 60 years in age, with a range of roughly 23 to 80, the cohort was approximately 87% male. Points from the study as a whole: Among patients with partial responses at 0.1-3.0 mg/kg, clonal expansion was among the lowest.

Germline CDR1 reads SGHRS; CDR2 reads YFSETQ. V dropped 1 base and J dropped 0 bases, with 7 bases sitting between them. The CDR3 spans 14 residues. Sequencing used immunoSEQ multiplex PCR; TCRdb keeps in-frame clones, though not all of them. This table holds around 94,000 clones, roughly 88% found once. Samples of blood were obtained at baseline, on cycle 4 day 1, and on cycle 7 day 1. A note on this clone: Its antigen remains unidentified.

This sequence originates from an adult with an advanced solid tumor such as melanoma, head and neck, liver or kidney cancer. The chain employs TRBV5-1 and TRBJ2-5; TRBD2 is a possible D gene (5 bases). This specimen was CD4+ or CD8+ T cells sorted from blood, taken in a trial of the OX40 agonist ivuxolimab. Here the CDR3 DNA reads TGCGCCAGCAGCTTGCAGGACTACCAAGAGACCCAGTACTTC. Translation gives CASSLQDYQETQYF. The full variable domain, its missing parts supplied by reference TRBV5-1 and TRBJ2-5, is KAGVTQTPRYLIKTRGQQVTLSCSPISGHRSVSWYQQTPGQGLQFLFEYFSETQRNKGNFPGRFSGRQFSNSRSEMNVSTLELGDSALYLCASSLQDYQETQYFGPGTRLLVL.